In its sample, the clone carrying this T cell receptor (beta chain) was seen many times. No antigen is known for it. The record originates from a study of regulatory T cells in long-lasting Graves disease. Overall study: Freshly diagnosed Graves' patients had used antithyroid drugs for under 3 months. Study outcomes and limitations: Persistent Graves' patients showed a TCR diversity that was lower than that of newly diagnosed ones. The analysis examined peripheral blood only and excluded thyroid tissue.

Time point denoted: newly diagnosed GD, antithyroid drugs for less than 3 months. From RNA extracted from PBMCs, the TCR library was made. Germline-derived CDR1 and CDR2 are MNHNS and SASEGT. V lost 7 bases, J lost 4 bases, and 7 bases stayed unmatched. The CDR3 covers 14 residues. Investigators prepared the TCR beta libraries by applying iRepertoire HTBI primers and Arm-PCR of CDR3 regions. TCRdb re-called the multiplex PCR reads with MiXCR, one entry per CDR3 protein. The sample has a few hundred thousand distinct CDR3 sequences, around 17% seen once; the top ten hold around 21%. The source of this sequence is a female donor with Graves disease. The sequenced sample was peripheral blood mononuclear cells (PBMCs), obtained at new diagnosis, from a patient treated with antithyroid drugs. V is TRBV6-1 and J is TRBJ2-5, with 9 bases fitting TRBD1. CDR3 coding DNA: TGTGCCAGCACCGATACAGGGGGCGGAGAGACCCAGTACTTC. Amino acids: CASTDTGGGETQYF.